This T cell receptor (beta chain) was identified in a study of cytomegalovirus exposure and HLA in healthy donors. Study-level background: Later, an analysis reported that the 110 or so validation repertoires had used the same platform as the 500 to 750 first-cohort repertoires. Study observations and caveats: The dataset shows that most TCR sequences were rare, while some public TCRs occurred in many donors.

Here immunoSEQ multiplex PCR was the method, and the copy in TCRdb shows in-frame clones only, minus some. The sample includes approximately 180,000 clones, around nine tenths of them seen just once. V was trimmed by 3 bases and J by 7 bases, leaving 9 bases between them. In germline, CDR1 is LGHNA, CDR2 YSLEER. The CDR3 extends over 12 amino acids. About this clone: Its antigen is still unknown.

Separate from the roughly 700-subject first cohort, the approximately 120-subject validation cohort was the one that the donors belonged to. This TCR was sampled from a woman aged 25 to 39 in good health and CMV-seronegative. The material sequenced was PBMCs. The V gene is TRBV4-3, the J gene TRBJ1-2, with D tentatively TRBD1 (5 bases). In DNA, the CDR3 is TGCGCCAGCAGCCATTTGCAGGGTGGCTACACCTTC. It encodes CASSHLQGGYTF.